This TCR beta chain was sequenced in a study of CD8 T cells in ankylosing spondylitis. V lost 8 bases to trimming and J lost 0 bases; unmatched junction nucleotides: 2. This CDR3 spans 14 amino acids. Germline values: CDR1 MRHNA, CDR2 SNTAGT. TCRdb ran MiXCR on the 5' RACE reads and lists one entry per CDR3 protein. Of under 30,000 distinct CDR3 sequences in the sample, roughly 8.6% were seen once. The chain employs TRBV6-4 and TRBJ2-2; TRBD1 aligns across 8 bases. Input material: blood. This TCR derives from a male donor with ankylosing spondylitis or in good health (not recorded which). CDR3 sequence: CASGQGPNTGELFF. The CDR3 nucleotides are TGTGCCAGCGGACAGGGACCGAACACCGGGGAGCTGTTTTTT.